A selection of T cell receptor beta chains follows, all from one sample in a study of immune evolution from preneoplasia to lung adenocarcinoma. Clones were sequenced by immunoSEQ multiplex PCR, and TCRdb holds only the in-frame ones, with some missing. The data show a few thousand clones, roughly four fifths seen once. Sequenced input: FFPE adjacent normal lung tissue. The receptor source for this set is a donor at least 70 years old with lung adenocarcinoma. Both conserved end residues are part of each CDR3. A D gene is named only where the DNA matches it firmly. The size entry is marked missing in some rows and otherwise reads once, few, many or a size class.

D	V	J	size	CDR3	DNA
NA	TRBV28	TRBJ2-7	NA	CASSLGGRYEQYF	TGTGCCAGCAGTTTAGGGGGGAGGTACGAGCAGTACTTC
NA	TRBV29-1	TRBJ1-1	NA	CSVSLRTETEAFF	TGCAGCGTATCTCTCCGGACAGAAACTGAAGCTTTCTTT
TRBD1	TRBV28	TRBJ1-5	NA	CASSPDRQGGLDQPQHF	TGTGCCAGCAGTCCAGATCGACAGGGCGGTTTAGATCAGCCCCAGCATTTT
TRBD1	TRBV6-9	TRBJ2-2	NA	CASTNRSGQFPLRANTGELFF	TGTGCCAGCACTAACAGATCGGGACAGTTCCCATTAAGAGCGAACACCGGGGAGCTGTTTTTT
NA	TRBV5-6	TRBJ1-1	once	CASSLVGVGTEAFF	TGTGCCAGCAGCTTGGTGGGGGTCGGGACTGAAGCTTTCTTT
NA	TRBV1	TRBJ2-1	NA	CTSSPTAGGAHNEQFF	TGCACCAGCAGCCCAACCGCGGGAGGAGCTCACAATGAGCAGTTCTTC
NA	TRBV28	TRBJ2-3	NA	CASSLPDDPTDTQYF	TGTGCCAGCAGTTTACCCGACGATCCCACAGATACGCAGTATTTT
NA	TRBV5-1	TRBJ2-3	NA	CASSLARTDVSTDTQYF	TGCGCCAGCAGCTTGGCCCGGACCGACGTTAGCACAGATACGCAGTATTTT
TRBD1	TRBV4-1	TRBJ1-2	NA	CASSQGRQGARGYTF	TGCGCCAGCAGCCAAGGCCGACAGGGGGCGCGGGGCTACACCTTC
NA	TRBV11-2	TRBJ1-2	NA	CASSSIRSITGSYTF	TGTGCCAGCAGCTCTATACGATCAATCACAGGGAGCTACACCTTC
NA	TRBV28	TRBJ1-1	few	CASRKTGYGTEAFF	TGTGCCAGCAGGAAAACAGGGTATGGGACTGAAGCTTTCTTT
TRBD1	TRBV5-6	TRBJ1-6	once	CASSFGQGVSSPLHF	TGTGCCAGCAGCTTCGGACAGGGGGTGTCATCACCCCTCCACTTT
TRBD2	TRBV6-5	TRBJ2-1	NA	CASRPTGLAGDEQFF	TGTGCCAGCAGGCCGACGGGACTAGCGGGAGATGAGCAGTTCTTC
NA	TRBV4-1	TRBJ1-1	once	CASSQSELSNTEAFF	TGCGCCAGCAGCCAGTCAGAACTCTCCAACACTGAAGCTTTCTTT
NA	TRBV28	TRBJ1-6	NA	CASSFAGMHSPLHF	TGTGCCAGCAGTTTTGCAGGGATGCATTCACCCCTCCACTTT